The clone carrying this TCR beta chain was seen repeatedly, ten times or more. The antigen is unknown. Every patient underwent thyroid surgery untreated. In the study's own analysis: The study's classifier, a distant-metastasis tool for papillary thyroid cancer, was built using CDR3 differences across clinicopathological groups. TCRdb redid the clone calls on the PCR reads using MiXCR. The V and J calls reflect TCRdb's pipeline rather than the authors' work. The data contain about 33,000 clones, 10% to 14% of them seen just once; the ten biggest clones take up more than 15%. These data belong to a study of metastatic and nonmetastatic thyroid tumors. Study summary: Across blood and tumor or nodule tissue, repertoires from malignant and benign thyroid patients were compared with one another. Notes on the study in general: For both blood and tumor, malignant thyroid tumors reportedly showed significantly higher TCR beta diversity than benign nodules did.

Germline V CDR1 and CDR2: MNHEY, SMNVEV (reference sequence). The CDR3 sequence is 16 residues long. V lost 2 bases to trimming and J lost 0 bases, with 13 bases between them. The source is a female donor with papillary thyroid cancer or a benign thyroid nodule (not recorded which). Some clones in this sample may be carry-over from other donors' samples. The chain is built from TRBV27 and TRBJ1-1; D gene uncertain. Sequenced material: blood. Written as DNA, the CDR3 is TGTGCCAGCAGTTTAAGTCGGCCCTCGGTGAACACTGAAGCTTTCTTT. Its protein product is CASSLSRPSVNTEAFF.